What follows are 7 T cell receptor beta chains derived from one specimen sequenced in a study of blood T cell repertoires in COVID-19. The protocol was immunoSEQ multiplex PCR, while the TCRdb copy is restricted to in-frame clones and leaves out a portion. The data contain over 150,000 clones, about 80% of them singletons. Sequenced: PBMCs or T cells enriched from blood (not recorded which). The receptors shown here come from a man aged 35 to 55 who had recovered from COVID-19.

This chain uses TRBV13 with TRBJ2-1, with TRBD2 matching over 8 bases. Trimming took 5 bases from V and 5 from J; bases not matched to a gene: 11. CDR3 size: 16 residues. Germline CDR1 is PRHDT and CDR2 is FYEKMQ (reference sequence). The CDR3 loop reads CASSRLAGLINNEQFF. The CDR3 DNA sequence: TGTGCCAGCAGCCGGTTAGCGGGGTTGATTAACAATGAGCAGTTCTTC.

The J gene is TRBJ2-1, the V gene TRBV5-1; a weak D match, TRBD2 (5 bases). Germline CDR1 is SGHRS and CDR2 is YFSETQ. The length of the CDR3 is 14 residues. Trimming left V 4 bases short and J 7 bases short, with 15 bases between. CDR3 amino acids: CASSRSLTGNEQFF. CDR3 coding DNA: TGCGCCAGCAGCAGGTCTTTGACGGGAAATGAGCAGTTCTTC.

In this sample, this clone turned up once. V is TRBV19 and J is TRBJ1-3, with 7 bases that match TRBD1. The CDR3 spans 15 residues. Trimming at V came to 6 bases and at J to 2 bases, leaving 7 bases not matched to a gene. Germline V CDR1 and CDR2: LNHDA, SQIVND (reference sequence). The CDR3: CASRGQAVTGNTIYF. In DNA form, the CDR3 reads TGTGCCAGTAGAGGACAGGCTGTCACTGGAAACACCATATATTTT.

This chain uses TRBV5-6 with TRBJ2-7, with 7 bases identical to TRBD1. Germline-derived CDR1 and CDR2 are SGHDT and YYEEEE. The length of the CDR3 is 14 residues. Trimming cost V 4 bases and J 3 bases; bases outside gene matches: 7. The CDR3 reads CASSDRDSFYEQYF. The CDR3 DNA reads as TGTGCCAGCAGCGACCGGGACAGCTTCTACGAGCAGTACTTC.

This rearrangement joins TRBV7-9 to TRBJ2-2; 7 positions agree with TRBD1. Germline V lookup: CDR1 SEHNR, CDR2 FQNEAQ (reference sequence). This CDR3 region has 14 residues. The V gene end was trimmed by 5 bases and the J gene end by 5 bases; junction bases not matched to a gene: 5. The CDR3 here is CASSLDRVTGELFF. In DNA form, the CDR3 reads TGTGCCAGCAGCCTCGACAGGGTGACCGGGGAGCTGTTTTTT.

The rearrangement joins TRBV30 to TRBJ1-2, with TRBD1 identical over 9 bases. CDR3 size: 13 residues. The V gene's germline CDR1 is GTSNPN and CDR2 SVGIG (reference sequence). Trimming at V came to 5 bases and at J to 3 bases, leaving 4 bases not matched to a gene. CDR3 nucleotide sequence: TGTGCCTGGGGGACAGGGTTGTACTATGGCTACACCTTC. Its translation is CAWGTGLYYGYTF.

The genes are TRBV2 and TRBJ1-5, with D possibly matching TRBD1 (5 bases). V was trimmed by 7 bases and J by 2 bases, leaving 12 bases between them. The CDR3 is 14 amino acids. The germline CDR1 and CDR2 sequences are SNHLY and FYNNEI. CDR3: CASTLQTGNQPQHF. CDR3 in DNA: TGTGCCAGCACCCTGCAGACAGGCAATCAGCCCCAGCATTTT.